Sequencing of this TCR beta chain was carried out in a study of T cell repertoires in cytomegalovirus infection. Across the study: CMV epitopes used comprised recently identified HLA-C-restricted ones and well-studied HLA-B-restricted ones. Indications came from public TCR beta signatures; they pointed to CMV infection and to a matching HLA type.

As regards this clonotype: Its antigen is unidentified.

MiXCR was run by TCRdb on the reads, yielding one entry per CDR3 protein. The table records about 220,000 distinct CDR3 sequences, 38% of them present only once. The CDR3 extends over 14 amino acids. V dropped 4 bases and J dropped 2; count of bases not matched to a gene: 3. In germline, CDR1 is SGHDT, CDR2 YYEEEE. General study results and limits: Public TCR beta family frequency separated CMV-and-HLA carriers, including in an independent cohort. Clonotypes of TCR beta that were HLA-C-restricted and CMV-specific dominated the ex vivo response.

The sample in question was CD8+ T cells from cultured PBMCs, obtained from culture after CMV antigen stimulation. The sequence was obtained from a human donor in good health (CMV status not recorded). Some clones in this sample may be carry-over from other donors' samples. This chain connects TRBV5-6 to TRBJ1-2; 9 bases map to TRBD1. The CDR3 DNA is TGTGCCAGCAGCGATGGACAGGGGAACTATGGCTACACCTTC. Translating it yields CASSDGQGNYGYTF.